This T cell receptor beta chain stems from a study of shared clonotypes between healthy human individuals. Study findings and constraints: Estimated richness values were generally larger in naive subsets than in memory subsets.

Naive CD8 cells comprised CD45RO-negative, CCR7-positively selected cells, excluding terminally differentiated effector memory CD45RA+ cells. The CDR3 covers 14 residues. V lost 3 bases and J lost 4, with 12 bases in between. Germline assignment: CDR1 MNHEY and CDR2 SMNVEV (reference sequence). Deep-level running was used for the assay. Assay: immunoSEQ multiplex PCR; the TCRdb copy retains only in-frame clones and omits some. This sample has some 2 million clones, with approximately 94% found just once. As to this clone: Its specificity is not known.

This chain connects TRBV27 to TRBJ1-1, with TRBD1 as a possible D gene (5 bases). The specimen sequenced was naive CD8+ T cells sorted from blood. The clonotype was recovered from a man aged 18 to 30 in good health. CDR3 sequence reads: CASSFRGVPTEAFF. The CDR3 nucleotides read TGTGCCAGCAGTTTCCGAGGGGTACCCACTGAAGCTTTCTTT.